This T cell receptor (beta chain) is from a study of blood T cell repertoires in COVID-19. The wider study: Specimens from acute and convalescent COVID-19 originated in the United States, Italy and Spain. PBMCs, B-cell-depleted T cells, or T cells provided the cDNA or gDNA that made up the material.

The CDR3 consists of 16 residues. V dropped 3 bases and J dropped 2; count of bases not matched to a gene: 8. The germline V gene has CDR1 MDHEN and CDR2 SYDVKM. While infection was still active, Seattle patients were enrolled and then followed longitudinally. TCRdb keeps only in-frame clones here, not all; method: immunoSEQ multiplex PCR. Seen here are 450,000 or so clones, about 89% observed once, and the top ten hold under 2%. The sequence was obtained from a woman between 35 and 50 years old with COVID-19, enrolled during active disease. The material sequenced was peripheral blood. The gene calls are TRBV28 and TRBJ2-7; 9 bases line up with TRBD1. DNA for the CDR3: TGTGCCAGCAGTTTTGATTGGGACAGGGTAGCCTACGAGCAGTACTTC. As protein: CASSFDWDRVAYEQYF.